This T cell receptor beta chain was identified during a study of response to subunit inactivated influenza vaccine. General study results and limits: With each seasonal influenza vaccination, the authors suggested, few new T cells are recruited.

TCRdb redid the calling of the RT-PCR reads with MiXCR, one entry per CDR3 protein. The repertoire includes 500,000 to 750,000 distinct CDR3 sequences, around 15% of them detected once, and 11% sits in the top ten. Between the trimmed V and J ends, which lost 2 bases and 5 bases, there was a span of 13 bases. This CDR3 spans 14 amino acids. Germline CDR1 reads SGHRS; CDR2 reads YFSETQ. This clonotype was seen more than once but under ten times. Its specificity is not known. This TCR came from a man aged 45-65 years who received an inactivated influenza vaccine. This chain links TRBV5-1 with TRBJ2-5; no definite D call. The source was PBMCs from blood, collected 11 to 12 days after vaccination. CDR3 nucleotide sequence: TGCGCCAGCAGCTTCGGACCCGGCGGTGAGACCCAGTACTTC. This sequence encodes CASSFGPGGETQYF.